A single sample gave rise to the 23 T cell receptor beta chains below, sequenced in a study of T cell changes during pregnancy in multiple sclerosis. Only in-frame clones appear in the TCRdb table, and some are missing; sequencing was by immunoSEQ multiplex PCR. The sample has approximately 94,000 clones, roughly 90% seen once. The input for sequencing was peripheral blood, taken after pregnancy. These receptors came from a female donor with multiple sclerosis, enrolled in a pregnancy study.

J is TRBJ1-5 and V is TRBV28, with D possibly being TRBD1 (5 bases). CDR1 is MDHEN, CDR2 SYDVKM, per germline. The V and J ends lost 7 bases and 2 bases respectively, with 15 bases between them. The CDR3 runs to 15 residues. In DNA form, the CDR3 reads TGTGCCAGCATCGGGGGGGAGGGTGGCAATCAGCCCCAGCATTTT. Translating gives CASIGGEGGNQPQHF.

This chain connects TRBV19 to TRBJ2-3; TRBD2 matches at 7 bases. The CDR3 sequence is 16 residues long. V was pared by 5 bases and J by 2 bases, with 10 bases of the junction left unmatched. Per germline, CDR1 LNHDA and CDR2 SQIVND (reference sequence). The CDR3: CASSLPAGVPTDTQYF. The DNA of the CDR3 is TGTGCCAGTAGTTTGCCCGCGGGGGTCCCCACAGATACGCAGTATTTT.

This chain links TRBV6-5 with TRBJ2-1; D not certain. The CDR3 has 14 residues. In germline, CDR1 is MNHEY, CDR2 SVGAGI. Deletions cut 2 bases from V and 4 bases from J, with 9 bases between. The CDR3 reads CASSYHSRYNEQFF. For the CDR3, the DNA is TGTGCCAGCAGTTACCACAGCCGATACAATGAGCAGTTCTTC.

V gene TRBV29-1 combines with J gene TRBJ2-3; TRBD2 matches 8 bases. This CDR3 region has 16 residues. V shed 6 bases and J 4 bases; nucleotides not matched to a gene: 15. Germline V CDR1 and CDR2: SQVTM, ANQGSEA. DNA of the CDR3: TGCAGCGTCCGACCCGGGACTAGAGGTCCCGCAGATACGCAGTATTTT. Protein: CSVRPGTRGPADTQYF.

The chain is built from TRBV4-2 and TRBJ1-5; maybe TRBD1 (5 bases). The V gene lost 3 bases and the J gene lost 4 bases, with 7 bases spanning the gap. Per the germline V gene, CDR1 is LGHNA and CDR2 is YNFKEQ. The CDR3 length is 13 residues. CDR3 residues: CASSQPGNQPQHF. The DNA of the CDR3 is TGTGCCAGCAGCCAGCCAGGGAATCAGCCCCAGCATTTT.

The chain has TRBV7-3 and TRBJ2-1; tentative D call: TRBD2 (6 bases). Between the trimmed V and J ends, which lost 3 bases and 4 bases, there was a span of 13 bases. Looked up from germline, CDR1 is SGHTA and CDR2 is FQGTGA. The CDR3 runs 15 residues. The CDR3, as DNA: TGTGCCAGCAGCTTCGAGGGCGGGACGTACAATGAGCAGTTCTTC. Amino acids: CASSFEGGTYNEQFF.

The J gene is TRBJ1-2, the V gene TRBV15, with D maybe TRBD1 (5 bases). The CDR3 runs to 16 residues. With 3 bases removed from V and 5 bases from J, the gap between germline ends came to 19 bases. The germline V gene encodes CDR1 LNHNV and CDR2 YYDKDF (reference sequence). Here the CDR3 reads CATSSGARLDQYGYTF. The CDR3 DNA follows: TGTGCCACCAGCAGTGGGGCCAGGTTAGACCAGTATGGCTACACCTTC.

V and J are TRBV6-5 and TRBJ2-5, with 9 bases identical to TRBD2. V was clipped by 1 base and J by 1 base; unmatched bases: 4. There are 16 residues in the CDR3. Per the germline V gene, CDR1 is MNHEY and CDR2 is SVGAGI. The CDR3 loop is CASSYLAGGIQETQYF. The DNA for the CDR3 is TGTGCCAGCAGTTACTTGGCGGGAGGGATCCAAGAGACCCAGTACTTC.

V usage is TRBV2 and J usage is TRBJ1-5; TRBD1 agrees at 10 bases. V lost 4 bases and J lost 8; bases outside the gene matches: 5. Germline values: CDR1 SNHLY, CDR2 FYNNEI. There are 14 residues in the CDR3. This CDR3 is CASSGGQGLKPQHF. CDR3 DNA: TGTGCCAGCAGTGGGGGACAGGGGCTAAAGCCCCAGCATTTT.

The chain carries TRBV18 and TRBJ2-7; 7 bases agree with TRBD2. With 6 bases clipped from V and 2 bases from J, the junction kept 7 bases outside the gene matches. In germline, CDR1 is KGHSH, CDR2 LQKENI. CDR3 length equals 14 residues. For the CDR3, the DNA is TGTGCCAGCTCCCTTGGGGGGGGAACCTACGAGCAGTACTTC. It encodes CASSLGGGTYEQYF.

This clone was recorded only once. J is TRBJ2-2 and V is TRBV29-1; TRBD1 matches at 7 bases. Trimming at V came to 6 bases and at J to 0 bases, leaving 1 base not matched to a gene. This CDR3 contains 13 residues. Germline assignment: CDR1 SQVTM and CDR2 ANQGSEA. In DNA form, the CDR3 reads TGCAGCGTGGACAGGACGAACACCGGGGAGCTGTTTTTT. Translating it yields CSVDRTNTGELFF.

The rearrangement links TRBV5-1 to TRBJ2-7; 7 positions agree with TRBD2. With V trimmed by 4 bases and J by 3 bases, 10 bases remained unmatched. This CDR3 is 15 amino acids long. Germline V gene sequence: CDR1 SGHRS, CDR2 YFSETQ. The CDR3 DNA sequence: TGCGCCAGCAGCCCCCGGGGCGGCGGGAGCTACGAGCAGTACTTC. It yields the protein CASSPRGGGSYEQYF.

The rearrangement joins TRBV4-3 to TRBJ2-1; the match to TRBD2 covers 12 bases. This CDR3 contains 18 residues. CDR1 and CDR2 (germline): LGHNA, YSLEER. V dropped 0 bases and J dropped 7; count of bases not matched to a gene: 10. The CDR3 spells CASSQDSLAGGPRNEQFF. The CDR3 DNA reads as TGCGCCAGCAGCCAAGATAGCCTAGCGGGGGGGCCTAGGAATGAGCAGTTCTTC.

The gene calls are TRBV5-4 and TRBJ2-1; 7 positions agree with TRBD2. This CDR3 region has 14 residues. V lost 4 bases and J lost 7; bases outside the gene matches: 8. CDR1 SGHNT and CDR2 YYREEE come from the germline V gene (reference sequence). CDR3 DNA sequence: TGTGCCAGCAGCCCGGGGACTACCAGGAATGAGCAGTTCTTC. Translating gives CASSPGTTRNEQFF.

This chain connects TRBV19 to TRBJ1-6; D is unresolved. Germline V gene sequence: CDR1 LNHDA, CDR2 SQIVND (reference sequence). The CDR3 has 14 amino acids. V gave up 6 bases and J gave up 8 bases, with 14 bases separating them. CDR3 sequence: CASRLEVRDSPLHF. CDR3 coding DNA: TGTGCCAGTAGACTGGAGGTGAGGGATTCACCCCTCCACTTT.

This chain connects TRBV6-1 to TRBJ1-5, with D possibly being TRBD1 (5 bases). CDR1 MNHNS and CDR2 SASEGT come from the germline V gene. The CDR3 has 15 residues. The V end was cut by 1 base, the J end by 6 bases, with 13 bases between. CDR3 coding DNA: TGTGCCAGCAGTGAAGTTTTAACAGGTCTTCAGCCCCAGCATTTT. Translation: CASSEVLTGLQPQHF.

V gene TRBV7-9 combines with J gene TRBJ1-4, with TRBD1 matching over 8 bases. Germline assignment: CDR1 SEHNR and CDR2 FQNEAQ (reference sequence). V lost 4 bases to trimming and J lost 5 bases; unmatched junction nucleotides: 9. This CDR3 is 16 amino acids long. CDR3 amino acids: CASSSRGTGWNEKLFF. CDR3 nucleotides: TGTGCCAGCAGCTCGCGAGGGACAGGTTGGAATGAAAAACTGTTTTTT.

The chain carries TRBV28 and TRBJ1-2; D gene unclear. The CDR3 covers 14 residues. Trimming removed 3 bases at V and 6 bases at J, with 14 bases between. Germline-derived CDR1 and CDR2 are MDHEN and SYDVKM. CDR3 nucleotide sequence: TGTGCCAGCAGTTTTTTGTACGGGGTAGATGGCTACACCTTC. Its protein product is CASSFLYGVDGYTF.

The chain combines TRBV19 with TRBJ1-4, with D unclear. The V gene lost 4 bases and the J gene lost 0 bases, with 12 bases spanning the gap. The CDR3 consists of 16 residues. Per germline, CDR1 LNHDA and CDR2 SQIVND (reference sequence). CDR3 sequence reads: CASSRLGSTTNEKLFF. Written as DNA, the CDR3 is TGTGCCAGTAGTAGGCTGGGCAGCACAACTAATGAAAAACTGTTTTTT.

This clone has a count of ten or more. V usage is TRBV2 and J usage is TRBJ2-7, with 12 bases aligning to TRBD2. CDR1 and CDR2 from the germline V gene are SNHLY and FYNNEI. The V and J ends lost 5 bases and 5 bases, in that order; junction bases with no gene match: 7. The CDR3 length is 15 residues. This chain's CDR3 is CASSPTSGRSNEQYF. The DNA of the CDR3 is TGTGCCAGCAGTCCGACTAGCGGGAGAAGCAACGAGCAGTACTTC.

The chain carries TRBV30 and TRBJ1-4, with TRBD1 matching over 8 bases. CDR3 length: 15 amino acids. Per the germline V gene, CDR1 is GTSNPN and CDR2 is SVGIG (reference sequence). With V trimmed by 0 bases and J by 7 bases, 7 bases remained unmatched. The CDR3 DNA reads as TGTGCCTGGAGTGTATATCAGGGGGCGAGTGAAAAACTGTTTTTT. As protein: CAWSVYQGASEKLFF.

This clone was seen just once. The J gene is TRBJ2-7, the V gene TRBV30; 11 bases align to TRBD2. Germline CDR1 and CDR2: GTSNPN and SVGIG (reference sequence). The CDR3 sequence is 13 residues long. V trimming: 2 bases; J trimming: 7 bases; junction bases outside the gene matches: 4. CDR3 amino acids: CAWSKTSGTEQYF. The DNA for the CDR3 is TGTGCCTGGAGTAAGACTAGCGGGACAGAGCAGTACTTC.

V usage is TRBV18 and J usage is TRBJ2-7; tentative D call: TRBD1 (5 bases). The CDR3 is made up of 14 amino acids. CDR1 KGHSH and CDR2 LQKENI come from the germline V gene. The ends were cut back, 3 bases at V and 5 bases at J, with 14 bases in the middle. The CDR3 loop reads CASSPQQVSHEQYF. The CDR3 coding sequence is TGTGCCAGCTCACCTCAACAGGTTTCCCACGAGCAGTACTTC.